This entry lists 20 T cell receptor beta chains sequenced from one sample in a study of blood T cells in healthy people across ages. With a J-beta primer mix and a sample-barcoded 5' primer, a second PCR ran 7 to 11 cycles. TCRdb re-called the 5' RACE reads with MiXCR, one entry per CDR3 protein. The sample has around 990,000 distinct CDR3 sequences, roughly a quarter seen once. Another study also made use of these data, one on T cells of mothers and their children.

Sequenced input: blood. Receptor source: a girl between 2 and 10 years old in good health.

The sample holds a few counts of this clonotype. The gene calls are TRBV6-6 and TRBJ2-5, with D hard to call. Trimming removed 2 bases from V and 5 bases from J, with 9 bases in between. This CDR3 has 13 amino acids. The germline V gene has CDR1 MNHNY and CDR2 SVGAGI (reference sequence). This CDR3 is CASSYRALETQYF. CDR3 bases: TGTGCCAGCAGTTACAGGGCTTTGGAGACCCAGTACTTC.

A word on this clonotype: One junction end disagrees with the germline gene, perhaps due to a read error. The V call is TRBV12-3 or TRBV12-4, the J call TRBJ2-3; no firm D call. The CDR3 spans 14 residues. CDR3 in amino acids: CASSVSSPTDAQYF. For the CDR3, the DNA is TGTGCCAGCAGTGTCTCGAGCCCCACAGATGCGCAGTATTTT.

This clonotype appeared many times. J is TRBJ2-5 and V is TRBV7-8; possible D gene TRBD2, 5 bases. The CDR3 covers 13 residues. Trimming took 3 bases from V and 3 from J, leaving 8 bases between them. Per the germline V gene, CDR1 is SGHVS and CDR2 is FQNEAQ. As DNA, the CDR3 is TGTGCCAGCAGCTTGCCGGGGAAAGAGACCCAGTACTTC. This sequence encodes CASSLPGKETQYF.

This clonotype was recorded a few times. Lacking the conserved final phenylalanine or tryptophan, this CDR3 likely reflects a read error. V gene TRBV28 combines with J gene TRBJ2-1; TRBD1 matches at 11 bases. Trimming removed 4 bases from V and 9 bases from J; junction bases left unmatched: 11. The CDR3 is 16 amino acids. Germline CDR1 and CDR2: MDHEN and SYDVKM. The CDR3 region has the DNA TGTGCCAGCAGTTATGGGACAGGGGGACCAGCGGCTGAGCAGTTCCTC. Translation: CASSYGTGGPAAEQFL.

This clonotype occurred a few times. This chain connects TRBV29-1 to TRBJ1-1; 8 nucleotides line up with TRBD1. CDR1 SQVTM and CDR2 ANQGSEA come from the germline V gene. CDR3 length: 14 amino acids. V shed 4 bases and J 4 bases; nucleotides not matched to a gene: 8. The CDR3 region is CSVGRGPEFTEAFF. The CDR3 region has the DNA TGCAGCGTTGGCAGGGGGCCTGAATTCACTGAAGCTTTCTTT.

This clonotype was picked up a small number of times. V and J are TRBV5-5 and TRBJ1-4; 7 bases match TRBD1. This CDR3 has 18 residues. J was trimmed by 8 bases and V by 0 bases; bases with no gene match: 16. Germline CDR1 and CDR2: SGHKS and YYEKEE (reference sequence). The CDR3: CASSLEGGTDDLEEKLFF. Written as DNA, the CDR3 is TGTGCCAGCAGCTTGGAGGGTGGGACAGACGACCTAGAGGAAAAACTGTTTTTT.

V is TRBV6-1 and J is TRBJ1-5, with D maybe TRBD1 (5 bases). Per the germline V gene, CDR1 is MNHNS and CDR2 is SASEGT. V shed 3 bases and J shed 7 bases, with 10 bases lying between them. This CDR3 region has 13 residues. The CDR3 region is CASSDSGGQPQHF. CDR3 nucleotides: TGTGCCAGCAGTGATAGCGGGGGGCAGCCCCAGCATTTT.

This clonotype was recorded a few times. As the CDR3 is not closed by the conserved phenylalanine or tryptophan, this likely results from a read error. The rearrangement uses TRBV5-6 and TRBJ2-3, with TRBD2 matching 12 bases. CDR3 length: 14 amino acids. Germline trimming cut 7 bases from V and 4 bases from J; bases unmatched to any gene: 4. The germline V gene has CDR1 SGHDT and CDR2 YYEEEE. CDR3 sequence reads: CASRLAGVPDTQYL. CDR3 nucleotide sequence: TGTGCCAGCCGACTAGCGGGAGTACCAGATACGCAGTATCTT.

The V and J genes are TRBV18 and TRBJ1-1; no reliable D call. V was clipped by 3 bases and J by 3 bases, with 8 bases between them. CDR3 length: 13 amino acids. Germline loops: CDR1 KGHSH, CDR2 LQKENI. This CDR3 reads CASSPQVDTEAFF. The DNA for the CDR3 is TGTGCCAGCTCACCTCAGGTGGACACTGAAGCTTTCTTT.

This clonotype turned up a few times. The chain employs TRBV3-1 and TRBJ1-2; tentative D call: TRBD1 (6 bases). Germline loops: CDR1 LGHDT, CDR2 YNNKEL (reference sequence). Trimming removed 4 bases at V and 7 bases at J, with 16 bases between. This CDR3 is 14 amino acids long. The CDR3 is CASSLTGLVGGYTF. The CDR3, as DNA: TGTGCCAGCAGCCTCACAGGGTTGGTAGGTGGCTACACCTTC.

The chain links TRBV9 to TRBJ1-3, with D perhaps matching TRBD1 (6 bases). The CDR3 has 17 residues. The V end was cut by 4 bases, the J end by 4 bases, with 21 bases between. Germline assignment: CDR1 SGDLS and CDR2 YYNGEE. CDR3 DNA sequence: TGTGCCAGCAGCCCCCTGGGGGGCGGAACTTCGGGAAACACCATATATTTT. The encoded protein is CASSPLGGGTSGNTIYF.

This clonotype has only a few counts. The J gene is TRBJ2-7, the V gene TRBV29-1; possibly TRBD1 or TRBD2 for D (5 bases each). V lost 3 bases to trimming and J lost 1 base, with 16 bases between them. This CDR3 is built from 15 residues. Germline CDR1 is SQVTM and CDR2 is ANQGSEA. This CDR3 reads CSVEELHEGSYEQYF. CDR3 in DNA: TGCAGCGTTGAGGAGCTCCATGAGGGGTCCTACGAGCAGTACTTC.

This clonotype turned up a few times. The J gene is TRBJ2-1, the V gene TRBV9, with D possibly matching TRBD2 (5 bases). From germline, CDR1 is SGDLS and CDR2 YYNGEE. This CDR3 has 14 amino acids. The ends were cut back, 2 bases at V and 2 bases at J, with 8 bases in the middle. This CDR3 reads CASSVGETYNEQFF. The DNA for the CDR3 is TGTGCCAGCAGCGTCGGGGAAACCTACAATGAGCAGTTCTTC.

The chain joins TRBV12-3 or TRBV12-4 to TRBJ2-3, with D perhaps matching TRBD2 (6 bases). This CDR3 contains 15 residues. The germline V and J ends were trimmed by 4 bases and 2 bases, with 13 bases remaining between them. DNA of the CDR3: TGTGCCAGCAGTTGGGCGGGATCGGTCACAGATACGCAGTATTTT. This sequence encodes CASSWAGSVTDTQYF.

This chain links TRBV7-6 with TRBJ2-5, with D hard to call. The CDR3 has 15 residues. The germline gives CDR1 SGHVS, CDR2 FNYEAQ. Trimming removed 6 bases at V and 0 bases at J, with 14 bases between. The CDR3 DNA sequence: TGTGCCAGCAGTCCACGGGTAGTTCACCAAGAGACCCAGTACTTC. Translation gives CASSPRVVHQETQYF.

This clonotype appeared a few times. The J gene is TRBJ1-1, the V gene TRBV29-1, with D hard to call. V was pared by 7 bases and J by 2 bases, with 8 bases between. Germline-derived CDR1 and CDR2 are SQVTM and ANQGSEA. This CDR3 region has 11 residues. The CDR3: CSGGKNTEAFF. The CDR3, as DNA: TGCAGCGGAGGGAAAAACACTGAAGCTTTCTTT.

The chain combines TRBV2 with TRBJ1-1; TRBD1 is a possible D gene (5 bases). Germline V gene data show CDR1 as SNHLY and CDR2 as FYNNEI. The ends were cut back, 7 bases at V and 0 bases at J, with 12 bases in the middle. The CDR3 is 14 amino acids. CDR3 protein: CASTGDRMNTEAFF. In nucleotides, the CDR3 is TGTGCCAGCACCGGGGACCGCATGAACACTGAAGCTTTCTTT.

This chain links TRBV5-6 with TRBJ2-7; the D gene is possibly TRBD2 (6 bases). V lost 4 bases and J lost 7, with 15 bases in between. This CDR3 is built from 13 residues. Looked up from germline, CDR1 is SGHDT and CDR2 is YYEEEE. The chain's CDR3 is CASSPRIRGEQYF. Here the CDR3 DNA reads TGTGCCAGCAGCCCACGGATCCGGGGGGAGCAGTACTTC.

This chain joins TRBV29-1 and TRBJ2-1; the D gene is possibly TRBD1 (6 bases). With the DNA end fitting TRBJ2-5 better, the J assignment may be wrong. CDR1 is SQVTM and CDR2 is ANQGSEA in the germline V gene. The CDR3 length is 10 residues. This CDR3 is CSVVGADQYF. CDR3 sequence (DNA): TGCAGCGTTGTGGGGGCCGACCAGTACTTC.

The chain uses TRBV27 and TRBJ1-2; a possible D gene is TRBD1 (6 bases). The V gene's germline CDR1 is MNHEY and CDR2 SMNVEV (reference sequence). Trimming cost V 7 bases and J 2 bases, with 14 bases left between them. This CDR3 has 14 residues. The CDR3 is CASTSSTGNYGYTF. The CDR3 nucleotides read TGTGCCAGCACCTCTTCAACAGGGAACTATGGCTACACCTTC.